The 18 T cell receptor beta chains below come from one sample, sequenced in a study of shared T cell receptors in the human thymus. TCRdb keeps only in-frame clones here, not all; method: immunoSEQ multiplex PCR. Among hundreds of thousands of clones listed, approximately 85% were seen once. The sample was also linked to a second study, of human thymus T cells.

The sample consisted of thymocytes. The source of these receptors is a girl under two years old with a congenital heart defect.

The chain has TRBV4-3 and TRBJ2-3; D possibly corresponds to TRBD2 (7 bases). Germline-derived CDR1 and CDR2 are LGHNA and YSLEER. V lost 2 bases, J lost 2 bases, and 14 bases lay in between. CDR3 size: 16 residues. CDR3 residues: CASSQRGGRNTDTQYF. The DNA for the CDR3 is TGCGCCAGCAGCCAAAGGGGGGGGCGCAACACAGATACGCAGTATTTT.

V gene TRBV5-1 combines with J gene TRBJ2-2; 13 nucleotides agree with TRBD2. Losses at the gene ends were 2 bases for V and 5 bases for J; bases not matched to a gene: 12. The germline V gene has CDR1 SGHRS and CDR2 YFSETQ. The CDR3 runs 19 residues. DNA for the CDR3: TGCGCCAGCAGCTTCAGAGGACCAACTAGCGGGGGGGTGACCGGGGAGCTGTTTTTT. Protein sequence: CASSFRGPTSGGVTGELFF. Variable domain in full (rest from reference TRBV5-1 and TRBJ2-2): KAGVTQTPRYLIKTRGQQVTLSCSPISGHRSVSWYQQTPGQGLQFLFEYFSETQRNKGNFPGRFSGRQFSNSRSEMNVSTLELGDSALYLCASSFRGPTSGGVTGELFFGEGSRLTVL.

The chain carries TRBV19 and TRBJ1-2, with 9 bases matching TRBD1. V lost 7 bases and J lost 6; bases outside the gene matches: 12. Germline lookup yields CDR1 LNHDA and CDR2 SQIVND (reference sequence). This CDR3 has 15 amino acids. CDR3: CASNSRDRAWDGYTF. The DNA for the CDR3 is TGTGCCAGTAACTCCCGGGACAGGGCGTGGGATGGCTACACCTTC.

The gene calls are TRBV7-9 and TRBJ2-5; 9 bases fit TRBD1. Germline trimming cut 0 bases from V and 5 bases from J; bases unmatched to any gene: 10. There are 17 residues in the CDR3. CDR1 and CDR2 (germline): SEHNR, FQNEAQ (reference sequence). CDR3 DNA: TGTGCCAGCAGCTTAGCGAATATGGGACAGGGTGTGGAGACCCAGTACTTC. Translating it yields CASSLANMGQGVETQYF.

In this sample, this clone turned up a few times. The CDR3 loop reads CASSQGPGVNTEAFF. For the CDR3, the DNA is TGCGCCAGCAGCCAAGGCCCGGGGGTGAACACTGAAGCTTTCTTT. The genes are TRBV4-3 and TRBJ1-1; a possible D gene is TRBD1 (5 bases). The germline gives CDR1 LGHNA, CDR2 YSLEER. The CDR3 extends over 15 amino acids. The V end was cut by 1 base, the J end by 0 bases, with 9 bases between.

This clone has just one count. The genes are TRBV6-1 and TRBJ2-7; D is ambiguous. The CDR3 contains 14 residues. Trimming removed 4 bases at V and 0 bases at J, with 10 bases between. The V gene's germline CDR1 is MNHNS and CDR2 SASEGT. CDR3 nucleotide sequence: TGTGCCAGCAGTGTTGGCTTCAGCTCCTACGAGCAGTACTTC. This codes for CASSVGFSSYEQYF.

The CDR3 nucleotides read TGTGCCAGCAGCTTAGTATGCGGGACAGGGTGCACTGAAGCTTTCTTT. Encoded protein: CASSLVCGTGCTEAFF. This chain uses TRBV7-8 with TRBJ1-1, with 9 bases fitting TRBD1. Germline V gives CDR1 SGHVS, CDR2 FQNEAQ. The ends lost 1 base at V and 4 bases at J; junction bases unmatched: 7. The CDR3 extends over 16 amino acids.

The chain carries TRBV10-3 and TRBJ2-2, with TRBD1 matching over 9 bases. This CDR3 comprises 16 residues. Trimming at V came to 3 bases and at J to 3 bases, leaving 5 bases not matched to a gene. CDR1 is ENHRY, CDR2 SYGVKD, per germline. CDR3 DNA sequence: TGTGCCATCAGTGACATACAGGGGGCGGACACCGGGGAGCTGTTTTTT. Protein sequence: CAISDIQGADTGELFF.

This sequence joins TRBV2 and TRBJ1-2; 8 positions agree with TRBD1. This CDR3 region has 12 residues. Trimming took 7 bases from V and 8 from J; bases not matched to a gene: 6. Germline V gives CDR1 SNHLY, CDR2 FYNNEI. CDR3 residues: CASTGTGVGYTF. For the CDR3, the DNA is TGTGCCAGCACCGGGACAGGCGTCGGCTACACCTTC.

This clone was observed a few times. The gene calls are TRBV4-3 and TRBJ2-7, with a possible D match to TRBD1 (5 bases). This CDR3 spans 15 amino acids. Per the germline V gene, CDR1 is LGHNA and CDR2 is YSLEER. Trimming removed 0 bases at V and 0 bases at J, with 9 bases between. CDR3 amino acids: CASSQDDSYSYEQYF. CDR3 nucleotide sequence: TGCGCCAGCAGCCAAGATGACAGCTACTCCTACGAGCAGTACTTC.

This rearrangement joins TRBV6-1 to TRBJ1-2, with a weak D call TRBD1 (6 bases). The ends were cut back, 2 bases at V and 5 bases at J, with 9 bases in the middle. This CDR3 is 13 amino acids long. Per the germline V gene, CDR1 is MNHNS and CDR2 is SASEGT. The CDR3 is CASSELTGYGYTF. As DNA, the CDR3 is TGTGCCAGCAGTGAACTAACAGGGTATGGCTACACCTTC.

This chain connects TRBV5-1 to TRBJ1-2; 7 nucleotides align to TRBD1. The CDR3 length is 14 residues. With V trimmed by 4 bases and J by 8 bases, 11 bases remained unmatched. Germline V gives CDR1 SGHRS, CDR2 YFSETQ. The CDR3 DNA follows: TGCGCCAGCAGCCCACCCGGACAGGCCAACGGCTACACCTTC. This translates into CASSPPGQANGYTF.

V is TRBV4-1 and J is TRBJ1-2; D may be TRBD1 (5 bases). Germline V gene sequence: CDR1 MGHRA, CDR2 YSYEKL. This CDR3 is built from 16 residues. The V and J ends lost 1 base and 6 bases respectively, with 18 bases between them. The chain's CDR3 is CASSQGGFILHDGYTF. The CDR3 DNA reads as TGCGCCAGCAGCCAAGGGGGCTTCATCTTACATGATGGCTACACCTTC.

This sequence joins TRBV19 and TRBJ1-6; TRBD1 agrees at 7 bases. Germline CDR1 and CDR2: LNHDA and SQIVND (reference sequence). V was pared by 6 bases and J by 7 bases, with 15 bases of the junction left unmatched. The CDR3 is 17 amino acids. The CDR3 DNA reads TGTGCCAGTAGCGCCTCGGAACTTACAGGGGAAAATTCACCCCTCCACTTT. This sequence encodes CASSASELTGENSPLHF.

This sequence joins TRBV11-2 and TRBJ1-2; weak D call: TRBD1 (5 bases). V was cut by 1 base and J by 4 bases, with 10 bases left in between. CDR1 and CDR2 (germline): SGHAT, FQNNGV. This CDR3 has 14 amino acids. The CDR3 DNA follows: TGTGCCAGCAGCTTAGGGGGGAGGCCCTATGGCTACACCTTC. Translated, it gives CASSLGGRPYGYTF.

The chain carries TRBV15 and TRBJ1-2; 8 bases map to TRBD1. The germline gives CDR1 LNHNV, CDR2 YYDKDF (reference sequence). The J segment lost 7 bases and the V segment lost 5 bases, leaving 6 bases of the junction unmatched. The CDR3 sequence is 13 residues long. CDR3 in amino acids: CATSSAGGRGYTF. As DNA, the CDR3 is TGTGCCACCAGCTCCGCAGGGGGCCGTGGCTACACCTTC. The whole variable domain, remainder taken from reference TRBV15 and TRBJ1-2, is DAMVIQNPRYQVTQFGKPVTLSCSQTLNHNVMYWYQQKSSQAPKLLFHYYDKDFNNEADTPDNFQSRRPNTSFCFLDIRSPGLGDTAMYLCATSSAGGRGYTFGSGTRLTVV.

The chain uses TRBV5-1 and TRBJ1-4; D is unclear. The CDR3 covers 17 residues. V lost 0 bases and J 0 bases, leaving 12 bases between the germline ends. Germline-derived CDR1 and CDR2 are SGHRS and YFSETQ. The CDR3 DNA sequence: TGCGCCAGCAGCTTGGGCCCCAGAATTGCAACTAATGAAAAACTGTTTTTT. Translating gives CASSLGPRIATNEKLFF.

The chain links TRBV7-3 to TRBJ2-3; a weak D match, TRBD2 (6 bases). Trimming took off 5 bases at V and 5 bases at J, with 17 bases between the two ends. CDR1 and CDR2 from the germline V gene are SGHTA and FQGTGA. The CDR3 has 15 amino acids. CDR3 DNA: TGTGCCAGCAGCCCCGGCAACGGAGGGAAAGATACGCAGTATTTT. It translates to CASSPGNGGKDTQYF.